One sample yielded the 26 T cell receptor beta chains listed below, sequenced in a study of blood T cell repertoires in COVID-19. This table comes from immunoSEQ multiplex PCR, and its TCRdb copy is limited to in-frame clones, with some not included. The profile shows 200,000 or so clones, around four fifths of them singletons. Sequencing was performed on peripheral blood. These receptors were taken from a woman aged 25 to 45 with acute or convalescent COVID-19.

This clone was detected once. The rearrangement links TRBV6-2 or TRBV6-3 to TRBJ1-2; weak D call: TRBD1 (5 bases). Germline loops: CDR1 MNHEY, CDR2 SVGEGT. The length of the CDR3 is 17 residues. V lost 5 bases and J 0 bases, leaving 19 bases between the germline ends. The CDR3 reads CASSPLGGIGSNYGYTF. CDR3 nucleotides: TGTGCCAGCAGTCCCCTGGGGGGAATCGGATCTAACTATGGCTACACCTTC.

This chain links TRBV28 with TRBJ1-1, with 8 bases identical to TRBD1. This CDR3 contains 15 residues. V trimming: 8 bases; J trimming: 5 bases; junction bases outside the gene matches: 13. CDR1 is MDHEN and CDR2 is SYDVKM in the germline V gene. As DNA, the CDR3 is TGTGCCAGCTCAACAGGGGGAACCGGAGCAACTGAAGCTTTCTTT. Protein sequence: CASSTGGTGATEAFF.

The chain combines TRBV18 with TRBJ1-1, with D unclear. This CDR3 contains 12 residues. V gave up 1 base and J gave up 7 bases, with 7 bases separating them. Germline V lookup: CDR1 KGHSH, CDR2 LQKENI. The CDR3 DNA sequence: TGTGCCAGCTCACCACTCGGAGATGAAGCTTTCTTT. Translation gives CASSPLGDEAFF.

The chain couples TRBV5-4 to TRBJ2-1; 8 positions match TRBD2. This CDR3 spans 17 amino acids. The V and J ends lost 1 base and 0 bases, in that order; junction bases with no gene match: 6. Germline V gene sequence: CDR1 SGHNT, CDR2 YYREEE (reference sequence). As DNA, the CDR3 is TGTGCCAGCAGCTTGCAGATGAGCGGGGGCTCCTACAATGAGCAGTTCTTC. As protein: CASSLQMSGGSYNEQFF.

V gene TRBV13 combines with J gene TRBJ2-4, with TRBD2 identical over 12 bases. The length of the CDR3 is 14 residues. Unmatched junction bases numbered 10, after V lost 4 bases and J lost 15 bases. Germline lookup yields CDR1 PRHDT and CDR2 FYEKMQ (reference sequence). The CDR3 coding sequence is TGTGCCAGCAGCTCGGGACTAGCGGGTTCCTCTTCGTACTTC. Translating it yields CASSSGLAGSSSYF.

This chain joins TRBV6-6 and TRBJ2-2, with D unresolved. This CDR3 has 15 residues. Germline CDR1 reads MNHNY; CDR2 reads SVGAGI (reference sequence). Trimming cost V 4 bases and J 1 base, with 10 bases left between them. The CDR3 is CASSSNRGNTGELFF. CDR3 nucleotide sequence: TGTGCCAGCAGTTCTAATCGAGGGAACACCGGGGAGCTGTTTTTT.

The chain couples TRBV6-6 to TRBJ2-1, with TRBD1 identical over 9 bases. There are 15 residues in the CDR3. The V and J ends lost 6 bases and 3 bases, in that order; junction bases with no gene match: 6. CDR1 is MNHNY and CDR2 is SVGAGI in the germline V gene (reference sequence). This chain's CDR3 is CASRSRDRVYNEQFF. In nucleotides, the CDR3 is TGTGCCAGCAGGTCCCGGGACAGGGTCTACAATGAGCAGTTCTTC.

In its sample, this clone was seen a few times. The chain has TRBV19 and TRBJ1-2, with D possibly TRBD1 on 6 matching bases. V shed 5 bases and J shed 4 bases, with 17 bases lying between them. This CDR3 region has 15 residues. The germline V gene has CDR1 LNHDA and CDR2 SQIVND (reference sequence). CDR3: CASSDNSGTPYGYTF. The DNA of the CDR3 is TGTGCCAGTAGTGACAACTCAGGGACACCCTATGGCTACACCTTC.

The chain combines TRBV9 with TRBJ2-5; D gene unclear. V lost 0 bases and J lost 3, with 12 bases in between. Germline V CDR1 and CDR2: SGDLS, YYNGEE. The length of the CDR3 is 15 residues. The CDR3 loop reads CASSVVGATKETQYF. The CDR3 DNA reads TGTGCCAGCAGCGTAGTCGGAGCCACAAAAGAGACCCAGTACTTC.

CDR3 in amino acids: CASERLGGYTF. CDR3 coding DNA: TGTGCCAGTGAGAGGTTGGGTGGCTACACCTTC. V is TRBV19 and J is TRBJ1-2; D ambiguous. Germline CDR1 is LNHDA and CDR2 is SQIVND (reference sequence). Trimming took 8 bases from V and 7 from J, leaving 11 bases between them. The CDR3 has 11 amino acids.

This chain connects TRBV5-1 to TRBJ1-2, with a possible D match to TRBD1 (5 bases). V lost 4 bases and J 8 bases, leaving 21 bases between the germline ends. Germline V lookup: CDR1 SGHRS, CDR2 YFSETQ. This CDR3 contains 15 residues. In nucleotides, the CDR3 is TGCGCCAGCAGCCCCGTCTCCCCAGGGCGGAAGGGCTACACCTTC. Residues: CASSPVSPGRKGYTF.

The chain joins TRBV28 to TRBJ1-3; 8 nucleotides match TRBD1. V dropped 5 bases and J dropped 9; count of bases not matched to a gene: 12. The length of the CDR3 is 15 residues. The germline V gene encodes CDR1 MDHEN and CDR2 SYDVKM. CDR3 sequence reads: CASSATGQGLSTIYF. CDR3 DNA: TGTGCCAGCAGTGCCACAGGACAGGGTTTGAGCACCATATATTTT.

The chain has TRBV7-2 and TRBJ1-2, with 9 bases aligning to TRBD1. Trimming took 4 bases from V and 5 from J; bases not matched to a gene: 5. The CDR3 runs 14 residues. Germline V CDR1 and CDR2: SGHTA, FQGNSA. This CDR3 is CASSSDRGGYGYTF. CDR3 nucleotide sequence: TGTGCCAGCAGCTCCGACAGGGGGGGGTATGGCTACACCTTC. Complete variable domain (other parts from reference TRBV7-2 and TRBJ1-2): GAGVSQSPSNKVTEKGKDVELRCDPISGHTALYWYRQSLGQGLEFLIYFQGNSAPDKSGLPSDRFSAERTGGSVSTLTIQRTQQEDSAVYLCASSSDRGGYGYTFGSGTRLTVV.

The DNA for the CDR3 is TGTGCCAGCAGTCCCCAAGGGAGGAATCAAGAGACCCAGTACTTC. This codes for CASSPQGRNQETQYF. The chain is built from TRBV27 and TRBJ2-5, with D possibly being TRBD2 (6 bases). Germline-derived CDR1 and CDR2 are MNHEY and SMNVEV (reference sequence). V lost 5 bases and J 2 bases, leaving 15 bases between the germline ends. The CDR3 is 15 residues long.

V is TRBV6-5 and J is TRBJ1-4; TRBD1 is a possible D gene (6 bases). The germline V gene encodes CDR1 MNHEY and CDR2 SVGAGI. The CDR3 runs 14 residues. V shed 8 bases and J shed 5 bases, with 15 bases lying between them. The CDR3 sequence is CASVGGRLNEKLFF. In nucleotides, the CDR3 is TGTGCCAGCGTTGGGGGCCGGTTGAATGAAAAACTGTTTTTT.

The V and J genes are TRBV5-4 and TRBJ1-1; TRBD1 aligns across 9 bases. Germline V CDR1 and CDR2: SGHNT, YYREEE (reference sequence). The CDR3 contains 13 residues. V gave up 7 bases and J gave up 2 bases; unmatched junction bases: 3. CDR3 in DNA: TGTGCCAGCGGACAGGGGAGAAACACTGAAGCTTTCTTT. Protein: CASGQGRNTEAFF.

This chain uses TRBV7-2 with TRBJ2-7, with 9 nucleotides matching TRBD2. The CDR3 runs 16 residues. Germline trimming cut 1 base from V and 0 bases from J; bases unmatched to any gene: 4. Looked up from germline, CDR1 is SGHTA and CDR2 is FQGNSA. For the CDR3, the DNA is TGTGCCAGCAGCTTAGGGAGGCGGGGGGGCTCCTACGAGCAGTACTTC. Protein sequence: CASSLGRRGGSYEQYF.

The chain employs TRBV29-1 and TRBJ1-3, with D unresolved. This CDR3 has 12 amino acids. Per germline, CDR1 SQVTM and CDR2 ANQGSEA. With 1 base removed from V and 4 bases from J, the gap between germline ends came to 5 bases. CDR3 loop: CSVEVGGNTIYF. CDR3 nucleotides: TGCAGCGTTGAAGTTGGCGGAAACACCATATATTTT.

The chain employs TRBV19 and TRBJ1-2, with 7 positions matching TRBD1. This CDR3 region has 13 residues. The V gene's germline CDR1 is LNHDA and CDR2 SQIVND (reference sequence). Trimming took 4 bases from V and 5 from J; bases not matched to a gene: 4. CDR3 protein: CASSTQGLYGYTF. The CDR3 coding sequence is TGTGCCAGTAGTACACAGGGGTTGTATGGCTACACCTTC. The full variable domain, completed using reference TRBV19 and TRBJ1-2, is DGGITQSPKYLFRKEGQNVTLSCEQNLNHDAMYWYRQDPGQGLRLIYYSQIVNDFQKGDIAEGYSVSREKKESFPLTVTSAQKNPTAFYLCASSTQGLYGYTFGSGTRLTVV.

The rearrangement links TRBV5-4 to TRBJ2-2; TRBD1 matches at 10 bases. In germline, CDR1 is SGHNT, CDR2 YYREEE (reference sequence). This CDR3 spans 16 amino acids. Losses at the gene ends were 1 base for V and 3 bases for J; bases not matched to a gene: 3. This chain's CDR3 is CASSLWTGGHTGELFF. The CDR3, as DNA: TGTGCCAGCAGCTTGTGGACAGGGGGTCACACCGGGGAGCTGTTTTTT.

The chain couples TRBV30 to TRBJ1-1; tentative D call: TRBD1 (5 bases). V was clipped by 0 bases and J by 1 base, with 12 bases between them. The CDR3 extends over 15 amino acids. Per germline, CDR1 GTSNPN and CDR2 SVGIG (reference sequence). CDR3 amino acids: CAWSVWRGTNTEAFF. Written as DNA, the CDR3 is TGTGCCTGGAGTGTATGGCGGGGGACGAACACTGAAGCTTTCTTT.

The chain combines TRBV10-3 with TRBJ1-6, with D unclear. The germline gives CDR1 ENHRY, CDR2 SYGVKD. The CDR3 covers 15 residues. V was pared by 8 bases and J by 6 bases, with 17 bases between. The CDR3 region has the DNA TGTGCCATCGCCCGGGGAGATACCTCTAATTCACCCCTCCACTTT. This sequence encodes CAIARGDTSNSPLHF.

This chain connects TRBV21-1 to TRBJ1-1. TRBV21-1 constitutes a pseudogene. This CDR3 contains 12 residues. In DNA form, the CDR3 reads TGTGCCAGCAGCCCCCGCCGGGTCGAAGCTTTCTTT. Protein: CASSPRRVEAFF.

The genes are TRBV20-1 and TRBJ1-4, with D unclear. CDR3 size: 11 residues. Germline-derived CDR1 and CDR2 are DFQATT and SNEGSKA (reference sequence). Trimming took off 3 bases at V and 15 bases at J, with 14 bases between the two ends. CDR3: CSASLTEGVFF. CDR3 nucleotides: TGCAGTGCTAGTCTAACAGAAGGTGTGTTTTTT.

In this sample, this clone turned up once. The chain links TRBV21-1 to TRBJ1-2; the table's D call of TRBD1 was not tested on the DNA. TRBV21-1 counts as a pseudogene. CDR3 size: 13 residues. The CDR3 loop is CASSKARQSGYTF. The CDR3 nucleotides are TGTGCCAGCAGCAAAGCCAGGCAAAGTGGCTACACCTTC.

The V call is TRBV7-9, the J call TRBJ1-4; possible D gene TRBD1, 5 bases. The V gene lost 7 bases and the J gene lost 3 bases, with 18 bases spanning the gap. This CDR3 has 16 residues. CDR1 and CDR2 from the germline V gene are SEHNR and FQNEAQ (reference sequence). CDR3 sequence (DNA): TGTGCCAGCACCCCGGACACGGCAGGGCCTAATGAAAAACTGTTTTTT. Its protein product is CASTPDTAGPNEKLFF.